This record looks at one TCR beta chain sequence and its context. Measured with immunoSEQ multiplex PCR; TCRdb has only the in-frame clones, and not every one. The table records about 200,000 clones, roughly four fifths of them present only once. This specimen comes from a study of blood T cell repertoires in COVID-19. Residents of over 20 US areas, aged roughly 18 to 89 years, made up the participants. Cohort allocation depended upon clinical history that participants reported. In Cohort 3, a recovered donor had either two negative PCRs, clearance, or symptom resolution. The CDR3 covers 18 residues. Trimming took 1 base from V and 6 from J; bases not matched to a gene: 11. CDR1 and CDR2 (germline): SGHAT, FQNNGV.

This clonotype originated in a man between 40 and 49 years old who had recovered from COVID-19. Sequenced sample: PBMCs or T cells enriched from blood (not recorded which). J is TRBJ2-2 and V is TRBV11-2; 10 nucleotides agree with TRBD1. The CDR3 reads CASSLGATGTGVPGELFF. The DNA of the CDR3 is TGTGCCAGCAGCTTAGGGGCAACCGGGACAGGGGTCCCCGGGGAGCTGTTTTTT. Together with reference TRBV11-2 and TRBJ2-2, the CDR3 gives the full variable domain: EAGVAQSPRYKIIEKRQSVAFWCNPISGHATLYWYQQILGQGPKLLIQFQNNGVVDDSQLPKDRFSAERLKGVDSTLKIQPAKLEDSAVYLCASSLGATGTGVPGELFFGEGSRLTVL.